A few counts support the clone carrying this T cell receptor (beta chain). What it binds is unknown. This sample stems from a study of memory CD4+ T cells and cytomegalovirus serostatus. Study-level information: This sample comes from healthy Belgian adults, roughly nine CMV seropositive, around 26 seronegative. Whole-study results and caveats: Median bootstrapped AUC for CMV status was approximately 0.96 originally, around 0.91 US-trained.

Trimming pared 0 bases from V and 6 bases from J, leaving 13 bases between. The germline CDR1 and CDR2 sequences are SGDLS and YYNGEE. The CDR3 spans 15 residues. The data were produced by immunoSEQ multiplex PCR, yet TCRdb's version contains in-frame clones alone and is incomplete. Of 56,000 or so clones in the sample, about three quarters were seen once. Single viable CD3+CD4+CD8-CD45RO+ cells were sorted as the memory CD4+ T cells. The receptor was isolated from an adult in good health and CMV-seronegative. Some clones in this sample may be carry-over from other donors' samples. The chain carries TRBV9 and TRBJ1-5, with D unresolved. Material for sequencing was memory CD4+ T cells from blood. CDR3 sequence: CASSVGTGFGQPQHF. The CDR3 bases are TGTGCCAGCAGCGTAGGAACGGGGTTCGGTCAGCCCCAGCATTTT.